One and the same sample provided the 26 T cell receptor beta chains below, sequenced in a study of cytomegalovirus exposure and HLA in healthy donors. The PCR had 60 Vbeta and 13 Jbeta primers. Produced via immunoSEQ multiplex PCR; TCRdb's table is partial and in-frame only. The sample has about 120,000 clones; the top ten hold approximately 1.6%. Sequences were obtained from PBMCs. These receptors came from a woman aged 40 to 49 in good health and CMV-seropositive.

V and J are TRBV7-9 and TRBJ2-7; TRBD1 aligns across 7 bases. J was trimmed by 2 bases and V by 5 bases; bases with no gene match: 9. The CDR3 has 15 residues. The V gene's germline CDR1 is SEHNR and CDR2 FQNEAQ (reference sequence). The CDR3 protein is CASSTSGGNPYEQYF. In nucleotides, the CDR3 is TGTGCCAGCAGCACATCAGGGGGAAACCCCTACGAGCAGTACTTC.

The chain is built from TRBV5-1 and TRBJ1-1, with 7 bases fitting TRBD1. The CDR3 is 14 amino acids. V dropped 4 bases and J dropped 5; count of bases not matched to a gene: 8. CDR1 is SGHRS, CDR2 YFSETQ, per germline. The chain's CDR3 is CASSLGIQGTEAFF. CDR3 bases: TGCGCCAGCAGCCTTGGGATACAGGGGACTGAAGCTTTCTTT.

This chain uses TRBV7-2 with TRBJ2-5; D might be TRBD1 (5 bases). This CDR3 is built from 14 residues. CDR1 is SGHTA and CDR2 is FQGNSA in the germline V gene. V lost 2 bases and J 1 base, leaving 8 bases between the germline ends. This chain's CDR3 is CASSLRTTQETQYF. Here the CDR3 DNA reads TGTGCCAGCAGCTTAAGGACAACCCAAGAGACCCAGTACTTC.

V gene TRBV10-3 combines with J gene TRBJ2-1, with a weak D call TRBD1 (6 bases). Trimming left V 6 bases short and J 10 bases short, with 10 bases between. The germline V gene encodes CDR1 ENHRY and CDR2 SYGVKD. The CDR3 length is 11 residues. CDR3 in amino acids: CAIRTGGEQFF. CDR3 DNA sequence: TGTGCCATCAGGACAGGCGGGGAGCAGTTCTTC.

The V call is TRBV2, the J call TRBJ1-3; no reliable D call. CDR1 and CDR2 from the germline V gene are SNHLY and FYNNEI. This CDR3 has 12 amino acids. V gave up 5 bases and J gave up 0 bases, with 2 bases separating them. CDR3 protein: CASSYSGNTIYF. The CDR3 nucleotides read TGTGCCAGCAGTTACTCTGGAAACACCATATATTTT.

The gene calls are TRBV2 and TRBJ2-7, with 7 positions matching TRBD2. CDR3 length: 14 residues. Germline V gene lookup returns CDR1 SNHLY and CDR2 FYNNEI. Germline trimming cut 2 bases from V and 5 bases from J; bases unmatched to any gene: 6. Here the CDR3 reads CASSEWLAVNEQYF. CDR3 bases: TGTGCCAGCAGTGAATGGCTAGCGGTTAACGAGCAGTACTTC.

The chain carries TRBV4-2 and TRBJ2-2, with D possibly being TRBD1 (6 bases). V was pared by 4 bases and J by 0 bases, with 15 bases between. This CDR3 is built from 17 residues. The germline V gene encodes CDR1 LGHNA and CDR2 YNFKEQ. The CDR3 DNA sequence: TGTGCCAGCAGCCGAGACCCCGGGACACCGAACACCGGGGAGCTGTTTTTT. The encoded protein is CASSRDPGTPNTGELFF.

This chain links TRBV4-3 with TRBJ2-2; tentatively, D is TRBD2 (6 bases). V gave up 0 bases and J gave up 6 bases, with 14 bases separating them. Germline loops: CDR1 LGHNA, CDR2 YSLEER. CDR3 length: 16 residues. The CDR3 sequence: CASSQEGGLRAGELFF. CDR3 nucleotides: TGCGCCAGCAGCCAAGAGGGGGGTTTGAGAGCCGGGGAGCTGTTTTTT.

The V call is TRBV28, the J call TRBJ1-4; 7 nucleotides agree with TRBD1. The CDR3 extends over 15 amino acids. V lost 5 bases to trimming and J lost 8 bases; unmatched junction nucleotides: 11. Germline V gene lookup returns CDR1 MDHEN and CDR2 SYDVKM. The CDR3 reads CASSRRTGSQEKLFF. As DNA, the CDR3 is TGTGCCAGCAGTCGGCGGACAGGAAGTCAGGAAAAACTGTTTTTT. The full variable domain, its missing parts supplied by reference TRBV28 and TRBJ1-4, is DVKVTQSSRYLVKRTGEKVFLECVQDMDHENMFWYRQDPGLGLRLIYFSYDVKMKEKGDIPEGYSVSREKKERFSLILESASTNQTSMYLCASSRRTGSQEKLFFGSGTQLSVL.

This chain connects TRBV6-5 to TRBJ2-1; D is possibly TRBD1 (5 bases). V lost 4 bases, J lost 9 bases, and 19 bases lay in between. Per the germline V gene, CDR1 is MNHEY and CDR2 is SVGAGI. This CDR3 has 15 residues. CDR3 DNA: TGTGCCAGCAGTTTCGGATCAACCTCAGGGTTTGAGCAGTTCTTC. Amino acids: CASSFGSTSGFEQFF.

CDR3 DNA: TGCGCCAGCAGCCAAGATCTTCATTGGACAGGGGGCTTGAATGGCTACACCTTC. This encodes CASSQDLHWTGGLNGYTF. The chain links TRBV4-1 to TRBJ1-2, with 11 positions matching TRBD1. Germline V gene sequence: CDR1 MGHRA, CDR2 YSYEKL. The CDR3 is 18 amino acids. The trim removed 0 bases at V and 6 bases at J, leaving 12 bases unmatched.

The chain has TRBV7-9 and TRBJ2-7; 7 bases line up with TRBD1. This CDR3 region has 14 residues. Germline CDR1 reads SEHNR; CDR2 reads FQNEAQ (reference sequence). V lost 3 bases to trimming and J lost 2 bases; unmatched junction nucleotides: 4. The CDR3 nucleotides are TGTGCCAGCAGCTTGAGCGACAGGGCCTACGAGCAGTACTTC. It is translated as CASSLSDRAYEQYF. Full variable domain (outside the CDR3, taken from reference TRBV7-9 and TRBJ2-7): DTGVSQNPRHKITKRGQNVTFRCDPISEHNRLYWYRQTLGQGPEFLTYFQNEAQLEKSRLLSDRFSAERPKGSFSTLEIQRTEQGDSAMYLCASSLSDRAYEQYFGPGTRLTVT.

The rearrangement links TRBV29-1 to TRBJ2-5, with 9 nucleotides matching TRBD1. The germline V gene has CDR1 SQVTM and CDR2 ANQGSEA. The V gene end was trimmed by 7 bases and the J gene end by 4 bases; junction bases not matched to a gene: 4. This CDR3 region has 12 residues. The CDR3 spells CSGSDRGETQYF. CDR3 in DNA: TGCAGCGGATCGGACAGGGGAGAGACCCAGTACTTC.

CDR3 sequence (DNA): TGTGCCAGCAGTCTGGCAGGGGGAGGATACGAGCAGTACTTC. Residues: CASSLAGGGYEQYF. The chain joins TRBV6-1 to TRBJ2-7, with D maybe TRBD1 (7 bases). This CDR3 spans 14 amino acids. Trimming left V 5 bases short and J 4 bases short, with 15 bases between. CDR1 and CDR2 from the germline V gene are MNHNS and SASEGT.

The gene calls are TRBV5-1 and TRBJ2-7, with 8 bases that match TRBD1. Germline V gene data show CDR1 as SGHRS and CDR2 as YFSETQ. The CDR3 is 15 residues long. V was clipped by 0 bases and J by 3 bases; unmatched bases: 5. In DNA, the CDR3 is TGCGCCAGCAGCTTGGAGTCAGGGGGCGTCTACGAGCAGTACTTC. Its translation is CASSLESGGVYEQYF.

This chain links TRBV5-1 with TRBJ2-1; 7 bases match TRBD2. Germline assignment: CDR1 SGHRS and CDR2 YFSETQ. V was pared by 4 bases and J by 9 bases, with 16 bases of the junction left unmatched. This CDR3 comprises 16 residues. The CDR3 sequence: CASSPGLAVGEVEQFF. The CDR3 nucleotides are TGCGCCAGCAGCCCGGGCCTAGCGGTCGGGGAGGTTGAGCAGTTCTTC.

CDR3 loop: CASSLGLAGLNEQFF. The CDR3 DNA is TGTGCCAGCAGTTTAGGGCTAGCGGGCCTCAATGAGCAGTTCTTC. The chain carries TRBV27 and TRBJ2-1, with TRBD2 identical over 8 bases. CDR3 length equals 15 residues. Per germline, CDR1 MNHEY and CDR2 SMNVEV (reference sequence). The ends lost 2 bases at V and 6 bases at J; junction bases unmatched: 6.

V usage is TRBV6-5 and J usage is TRBJ2-2, with a weak D call TRBD1 (6 bases). CDR3 size: 14 residues. Trimming removed 5 bases from V and 0 bases from J, with 7 bases in between. Per germline, CDR1 MNHEY and CDR2 SVGAGI. CDR3 amino acids: CASSRTANTGELFF. CDR3 nucleotides: TGTGCCAGCAGTCGGACAGCGAACACCGGGGAGCTGTTTTTT.

This chain uses TRBV7-3 with TRBJ2-1; 10 nucleotides line up with TRBD2. The CDR3 runs 15 residues. V dropped 5 bases and J dropped 3; count of bases not matched to a gene: 4. Germline CDR1 is SGHTA and CDR2 is FQGTGA. CDR3 region: CASSGAGGDYNEQFF. The CDR3 nucleotides read TGTGCCAGCAGCGGAGCGGGGGGGGACTACAATGAGCAGTTCTTC.

The gene calls are TRBV7-8 and TRBJ1-4; D remains unclear. Germline V gene sequence: CDR1 SGHVS, CDR2 FQNEAQ. The CDR3 is 17 residues long. Deletions cut 3 bases from V and 0 bases from J, with 14 bases between. In DNA form, the CDR3 reads TGTGCCAGCAGCTTTGTGAGGAGGGCTGCAACTAATGAAAAACTGTTTTTT. This translates into CASSFVRRAATNEKLFF.

The chain joins TRBV20-1 to TRBJ1-1; TRBD1 aligns across 7 bases. The CDR3 runs to 11 residues. Trimming at V came to 7 bases and at J to 6 bases, leaving 5 bases not matched to a gene. Germline V CDR1 and CDR2: DFQATT, SNEGSKA (reference sequence). CDR3: CSVDREAEAFF. The CDR3 DNA reads as TGCAGTGTCGACAGGGAAGCTGAAGCTTTCTTT.

The V call is TRBV9, the J call TRBJ2-7; 8 bases match TRBD2. CDR1 and CDR2 (germline): SGDLS, YYNGEE. The V segment lost 0 bases and the J segment 5 bases; nucleotides outside the gene matches: 4. The CDR3 is 14 amino acids. CDR3: CASSVDGRGNEQYF. CDR3 in DNA: TGTGCCAGCAGCGTAGACGGGAGGGGAAACGAGCAGTACTTC.

The chain couples TRBV11-2 to TRBJ1-2; D is undetermined. The CDR3 loop spans 11 amino acids. V was pared by 4 bases and J by 2 bases, with 2 bases between. Germline assignment: CDR1 SGHAT and CDR2 FQNNGV. CDR3 sequence reads: CASSSNYGYTF. In DNA, the CDR3 is TGTGCCAGCAGCTCAAACTATGGCTACACCTTC.

V is TRBV5-6 and J is TRBJ1-2; tentative D call: TRBD1 (5 bases). Germline CDR1 reads SGHDT; CDR2 reads YYEEEE. This CDR3 has 13 amino acids. Trimming left V 3 bases short and J 8 bases short, with 14 bases between. CDR3 nucleotide sequence: TGTGCCAGCAGCTCAACAGTCGGGGGGGGCTACACCTTC. It encodes CASSSTVGGGYTF.

The chain combines TRBV28 with TRBJ2-5; 8 positions agree with TRBD1. The CDR3 has 16 residues. Germline assignment: CDR1 MDHEN and CDR2 SYDVKM. V gave up 3 bases and J gave up 4 bases; unmatched junction bases: 10. The CDR3 protein is CASSLPPTGVAETQYF. The CDR3 DNA is TGTGCCAGCAGTTTGCCACCGACAGGGGTAGCAGAGACCCAGTACTTC.

V gene TRBV4-3 combines with J gene TRBJ1-4, with 9 bases aligning to TRBD1. Germline V gene sequence: CDR1 LGHNA, CDR2 YSLEER. The CDR3 consists of 14 residues. V was pared by 5 bases and J by 3 bases, with 1 base of the junction left unmatched. Here the CDR3 DNA reads TGCGCCAGCAGCAGGACAGGGGCTAATGAAAAACTGTTTTTT. Protein sequence: CASSRTGANEKLFF.